The clone carrying this T cell receptor (beta chain) has just a few counts. Its antigen is unknown. This sample was taken from a study of blood T cells in healthy people across ages. Overall study results and limits: Aged donors had fewer naive CD4+ cells and lower diversity than long-lived donors.

Using a J-beta primer mix together with a sample-barcoded 5' primer, a second PCR was run for roughly 7 to 11 cycles. Each CDR3 protein gets one entry after TCRdb re-called the 5' RACE reads with MiXCR. The sample holds about 1,400,000 distinct CDR3 sequences, about 40% seen once. Collection of 8.5 to 10 milliliters of peripheral blood was performed for each donor. The sequence came from a woman under 30 in good health. Material for sequencing was blood.

As DNA, the CDR3 is TGTGCCAGCAGTTCCTTCGGGGGAAATGAAAAACTGTTTTTT. It yields the protein CASSSFGGNEKLFF. The rearrangement joins TRBV12-3 or TRBV12-4 to TRBJ1-4, with D perhaps matching TRBD1 (5 bases). Trimming stripped 4 bases from V and 5 bases from J, with 11 bases between. This CDR3 is built from 14 residues.